Listed here are 18 T cell receptor beta chains from one sample, sequenced in a study of T cells in Graves' hyperthyroidism and ophthalmopathy. TCR beta CDR3 sequences were amplified from RNA transcripts. HTBI primers were the set used in a first-round RT-PCR of the TCR CDR3. From the multiplex PCR reads, TCRdb called clonotypes with MiXCR, one entry per CDR3 protein. The sample consists of around 620,000 distinct CDR3 sequences, roughly 46% of them appearing once. The sample taken for sequencing was peripheral blood or thyroid tissue (not recorded which). These TCRs come from an adult woman with Graves' disease, either hyperthyroidism or ophthalmopathy (not recorded which).

The table lists this clonotype with many counts. This chain's CDR3 is CASTGVFSDTQYF. CDR3 DNA: TGTGCCAGTACGGGAGTTTTTTCAGATACGCAGTATTTT. The V call is TRBV9, the J call TRBJ2-3; tentative D call: TRBD2 (6 bases). The CDR3 extends over 13 amino acids. Germline V gives CDR1 SGDLS, CDR2 YYNGEE. V lost 8 bases and J 4 bases, leaving 14 bases between the germline ends. Looking up the rest from reference TRBV9 and TRBJ2-3 gives the full variable domain: DSGVTQTPKHLITATGQRVTLRCSPRSGDLSVYWYQQSLDQGLQFLIQYYNGEERAKGNILERFSAQQFPDLHSELNLSSLELGDSALYFCASTGVFSDTQYFGPGTRLTVL.

The V and J genes are TRBV11-2 and TRBJ2-7; possibly TRBD2 for D (6 bases). This CDR3 spans 16 amino acids. Germline values: CDR1 SGHAT, CDR2 FQNNGV. V lost 3 bases and J 1 base, leaving 16 bases between the germline ends. CDR3 nucleotide sequence: TGTGCCAGCAGCTTCGCTGGGGGGACGAGGTCCTACGAGCAGTACTTC. This encodes CASSFAGGTRSYEQYF.

The chain recombines TRBV15 with TRBJ1-1; D gene uncertain. V lost 0 bases to trimming and J lost 5 bases, with 7 bases between them. The CDR3 runs to 13 residues. The germline CDR1 and CDR2 sequences are LNHNV and YYDKDF (reference sequence). The CDR3 loop reads CATSRDRSTEAFF. The CDR3 nucleotides are TGTGCCACCAGCAGAGATCGTTCTACTGAAGCTTTCTTT.

The DNA of the CDR3 is TGTGCCACCAGCAGAGCGGGCTCTTATAGCAATCAGCCCCAGCATTTT. Its translation: CATSRAGSYSNQPQHF. The chain couples TRBV15 to TRBJ1-5; D is ambiguous. The CDR3 is made up of 16 amino acids. V was trimmed by 1 base and J by 0 bases, leaving 10 bases between them. Germline loops: CDR1 LNHNV, CDR2 YYDKDF (reference sequence).

The CDR3 DNA reads as TGCAGTGCTACGCGGACGGTAGCCACCGGGGAGCTGTTTTTT. This gives the protein CSATRTVATGELFF. The V call is TRBV20-1, the J call TRBJ2-2, with no clear D. V was pared by 4 bases and J by 4 bases, with 13 bases between. The germline V gene encodes CDR1 DFQATT and CDR2 SNEGSKA (reference sequence). This CDR3 region has 14 residues.

This clonotype was seen a handful of times. The genes are TRBV7-9 and TRBJ2-7, with D uncertain. Trimming shortened V by 3 bases and J by 6 bases, and 15 bases separated the two germline ends. CDR1 is SEHNR and CDR2 is FQNEAQ in the germline V gene (reference sequence). The CDR3 covers 14 residues. In DNA, the CDR3 is TGTGCCAGCAGCTTGTTGTTACCGAAAGGCGAGCAGTACTTC. It specifies CASSLLLPKGEQYF.

This clonotype has only one observation. This chain joins TRBV11-2 and TRBJ1-2; D is uncertain. CDR3 size: 14 residues. V lost 1 base and J lost 4, with 10 bases in between. Germline-derived CDR1 and CDR2 are SGHAT and FQNNGV. The CDR3 reads CASSLVPGSYGYTF. CDR3 sequence (DNA): TGTGCCAGCAGCTTAGTTCCGGGATCCTATGGCTACACCTTC.

This clonotype was picked up many times. The rearrangement uses TRBV29-1 and TRBJ2-7; D might be TRBD2 (6 bases). Germline CDR1 and CDR2: SQVTM and ANQGSEA. The CDR3 consists of 13 residues. V was clipped by 5 bases and J by 3 bases, with 14 bases between them. The CDR3 reads CSVLTGTRYEQYF. CDR3 DNA: TGCAGCGTTTTAACTGGGACTCGCTACGAGCAGTACTTC.

This clonotype was seen ten or more times. Here the CDR3 DNA reads TGTGCCAGCAGTTTAACCAATTCACCCCTCCACTTT. Its protein product is CASSLTNSPLHF. The chain uses TRBV28 and TRBJ1-6; D not certain. CDR1 MDHEN and CDR2 SYDVKM come from the germline V gene. Deletions cut 2 bases from V and 7 bases from J, with 3 bases between. The CDR3 is 12 residues long.

The chain employs TRBV29-1 and TRBJ2-7, with a weak D call TRBD1 (6 bases). With the DNA end fitting TRBJ2-5 better, the J assignment may be wrong. The germline V gene has CDR1 SQVTM and CDR2 ANQGSEA. CDR3 length equals 14 residues. The CDR3 DNA is TGCAGCGGAAGAGTAGGGACACATCAAGAGACCCAGTACTTC. Translated: CSGRVGTHQETQYF.

This clonotype was counted at least ten times. The chain carries TRBV29-1 and TRBJ2-5, with 8 bases identical to TRBD1. This CDR3 is built from 12 residues. Germline CDR1 SQVTM, CDR2 ANQGSEA. V dropped 8 bases and J dropped 4; count of bases not matched to a gene: 6. CDR3 DNA sequence: TGCAGCCTAATGACAGGGGTAGAGACCCAGTACTTC. Its protein product is CSLMTGVETQYF. Drawing the rest from reference TRBV29-1 and TRBJ2-5, the complete variable domain is SAVISQKPSRDICQRGTSLTIQCQVDSQVTMMFWYRQQPGQSLTLIATANQGSEATYESGFVIDKFPISRPNLTFSTLTVSNMSPEDSSIYLCSLMTGVETQYFGPGTRLLVL.

The CDR3 nucleotides are TGCGCCAGCAGCGGACAGGACAAGCAGTACTTC. This codes for CASSGQDKQYF. The V gene is TRBV5-1, the J gene TRBJ2-7; TRBD1 matches at 7 bases. Germline loops: CDR1 SGHRS, CDR2 YFSETQ. This CDR3 contains 11 residues. The V segment lost 4 bases and the J segment 8 bases; nucleotides outside the gene matches: 3.

V and J are TRBV5-1 and TRBJ2-6; TRBD1 matches at 8 bases. The CDR3 runs 19 residues. From germline, CDR1 is SGHRS and CDR2 YFSETQ. The V segment lost 0 bases and the J segment 2 bases; nucleotides outside the gene matches: 10. Here the CDR3 reads CASSLDRTGSRAGANVLTF. As DNA, the CDR3 is TGCGCCAGCAGCTTGGATCGGACAGGGTCTAGGGCTGGGGCCAACGTCCTGACTTTC.

This clonotype was seen ten or more times. The chain combines TRBV20-1 with TRBJ1-2; no firm D call. Germline V gives CDR1 DFQATT, CDR2 SNEGSKA (reference sequence). The CDR3 runs 14 residues. V gave up 3 bases and J gave up 3 bases, with 14 bases separating them. CDR3 bases: TGCAGTGCTAGTTATCAGGTTTCGGACTATGGCTACACCTTC. Its translation is CSASYQVSDYGYTF.

At least ten counts were recorded for this clonotype. The chain couples TRBV28 to TRBJ1-5; perhaps TRBD1 as D (6 bases). This CDR3 has 14 residues. The germline V and J ends were trimmed by 3 bases and 6 bases, with 12 bases remaining between them. Germline CDR1 MDHEN, CDR2 SYDVKM. The CDR3 bases are TGTGCCAGCAGTTTGATCCAGGGGAGTCAGCCCCAGCATTTT. Its translation is CASSLIQGSQPQHF.

The rearrangement uses TRBV29-1 and TRBJ2-2; TRBD1 is a possible D gene (6 bases). V was cut by 0 bases and J by 6 bases, with 11 bases left in between. The CDR3 consists of 14 residues. Germline CDR1 SQVTM, CDR2 ANQGSEA. The CDR3 loop is CSVEDSAGAGELFF. The CDR3, as DNA: TGCAGCGTTGAAGATTCTGCAGGGGCCGGGGAGCTGTTTTTT.

This clonotype has just one count. J is TRBJ1-2 and V is TRBV4-1; D remains ambiguous. Germline V gene data show CDR1 as MGHRA and CDR2 as YSYEKL. CDR3 length: 15 amino acids. Deletions cut 0 bases from V and 2 bases from J, with 10 bases between. CDR3 bases: TGCGCCAGCAGCCAAGAAAGGTCAATGAACTATGGCTACACCTTC. Encoded protein: CASSQERSMNYGYTF.

This clonotype was seen ten or more times. V is TRBV2 and J is TRBJ1-2; possible D gene TRBD1, 5 bases. Looked up from germline, CDR1 is SNHLY and CDR2 is FYNNEI. The CDR3 consists of 13 residues. Trimming left V 5 bases short and J 3 bases short, with 10 bases between. CDR3 sequence: CASSSREDYGYTF. CDR3 sequence (DNA): TGTGCCAGCAGTTCCAGGGAAGACTATGGCTACACCTTC.